This TCR beta chain was identified in a study of tumor and adjacent non-tumor tissue in lung cancer. On the study more broadly: Aged about 30 to 76 years, patients included under 13 men and about five women with stage I to III disease.

TCRbeta libraries were built with three rounds of nested PCR, modified from ARM-PCR. TCRdb reprocessed the multiplex PCR reads via MiXCR and lists one record per CDR3 protein. The data show 50,000 to 70,000 distinct CDR3 sequences, 61% seen once. V trimming: 0 bases; J trimming: 0 bases; junction bases outside the gene matches: 8. Germline V gene data show CDR1 as DFQATT and CDR2 as SNEGSKA (reference sequence). The CDR3 has 16 amino acids. No cell sorting was done before RNA was extracted from the tissue. Distant lung tissue was collected more than 3 cm away from the tumor edge. The TCR comes from a man between 65 and 85 years old with non-small cell lung cancer. Sequences were obtained from distant non-tumor lung tissue. The chain has TRBV20-1 and TRBJ2-7; 7 nucleotides line up with TRBD1. The CDR3 DNA reads TGCAGTGCTAGAGATATAAGACAGGGAATCTCCTACGAGCAGTACTTC. This translates into CSARDIRQGISYEQYF.